Included here is one TCR beta chain sequence, with context. This CDR3 has 14 residues. The V gene end was trimmed by 11 bases and the J gene end by 6 bases; junction bases not matched to a gene: 12. Germline-derived CDR1 and CDR2 are MDHEN and SYDVKM. Original analysis: Reference gene primer amplification gave nucleated cell count estimates. Data came from immunoSEQ multiplex PCR; TCRdb stores just in-frame clones and leaves some out. The DNA gave D and trimming, while V, J and clone size come from that table. The data contain some 300,000 clones, 70% to 90% of them singletons. This sample is part of a study of blood T cell repertoires in COVID-19. Study at large: T cells, B-cell-depleted T cells, or PBMCs supplied cDNA or gDNA.

Cohort assignment relied on participant-reported clinical history. This TCR came from a woman aged 60 to 75 in a cohort exposed to, infected with or recovered from COVID-19 (not recorded which). Sequencing input: PBMCs or T cells enriched from blood (not recorded which). The chain joins TRBV28 to TRBJ2-1; TRBD2 aligns across 8 bases. CDR3 region: CAAKAGGAFNEQFF. The DNA of the CDR3 is TGTGCCGCAAAGGCGGGGGGCGCATTCAATGAGCAGTTCTTC.